The present T cell receptor (beta chain) was sequenced within a study of T cell responses to AZD1222 COVID-19 vaccine. Study results and limitations: Donors, mostly white British, included more females; clonal diversity was possibly underestimated.

This CDR3 is built from 14 residues. The germline CDR1 and CDR2 sequences are WNHNN and SYGVQD (reference sequence). V shed 5 bases and J shed 2 bases, with 10 bases lying between them. Measured with immunoSEQ multiplex PCR; TCRdb has only the in-frame clones, and not every one. The table lists more than 150,000 clones, approximately 90% of them singletons. Notes on this clone: Its antigen is as yet unknown.

The rearrangement joins TRBV10-1 to TRBJ1-3; TRBD1 is a possible D gene (6 bases). Sequenced here: peripheral blood, sampled on day 0 of AZD1222 vaccination. This TCR came from an adult in good health. CDR3 in DNA: TGCGCCAGCAGTATGGACAGCGCTGGAAACACCATATATTTT. This encodes CASSMDSAGNTIYF.